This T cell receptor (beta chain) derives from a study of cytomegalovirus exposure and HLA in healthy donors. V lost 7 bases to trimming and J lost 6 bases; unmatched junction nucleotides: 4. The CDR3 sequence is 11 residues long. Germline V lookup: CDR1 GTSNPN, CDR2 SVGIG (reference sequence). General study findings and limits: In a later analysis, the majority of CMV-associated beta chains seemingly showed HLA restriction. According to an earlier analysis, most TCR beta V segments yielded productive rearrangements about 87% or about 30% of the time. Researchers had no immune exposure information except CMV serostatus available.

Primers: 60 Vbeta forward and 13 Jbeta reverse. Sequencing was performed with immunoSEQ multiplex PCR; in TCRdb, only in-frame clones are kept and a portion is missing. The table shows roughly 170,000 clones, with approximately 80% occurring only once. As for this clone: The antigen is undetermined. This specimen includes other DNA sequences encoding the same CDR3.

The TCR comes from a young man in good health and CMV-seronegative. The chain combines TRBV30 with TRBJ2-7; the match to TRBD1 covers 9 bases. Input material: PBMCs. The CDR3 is CASRTGAEQYF. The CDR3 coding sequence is TGTGCCTCCCGGACAGGGGCCGAGCAGTACTTC.